A single sample is the source of the 6 T cell receptor beta chains below, sequenced in a study of response to subunit inactivated influenza vaccine. TCRdb re-analysed the RT-PCR reads in MiXCR, keeping a single row per CDR3 protein. The table records more than 450,000 distinct CDR3 sequences, 6% to 9% of them present only once. The sample here was PBMCs from blood, taken roughly 24 months after vaccination. The receptors originated from a man aged 45 to 75 who received an inactivated influenza vaccine.

The genes are TRBV12-3 or TRBV12-4 and TRBJ2-5; 12 bases line up with TRBD1. This CDR3 region has 16 residues. The trim removed 7 bases at V and 5 bases at J, leaving 11 bases unmatched. The CDR3 loop reads CASTPLGTGGIETQYF. The CDR3 coding sequence is TGTGCCAGCACCCCGCTGGGGACAGGGGGCATCGAGACCCAGTACTTC.

This clonotype was counted a few times. The V call is TRBV7-2, the J call TRBJ1-5; possible D gene TRBD1, 6 bases. The length of the CDR3 is 15 residues. V gave up 5 bases and J gave up 3 bases, with 14 bases separating them. Germline V lookup: CDR1 SGHTA, CDR2 FQGNSA. CDR3 in amino acids: CASSRDTGYNQPQHF. The CDR3 DNA follows: TGTGCCAGCAGCCGGGACACAGGCTACAATCAGCCCCAGCATTTT.

CDR3 amino acids: CASSRTGGVMQPQHF. The CDR3, as DNA: TGTGCCAGTTCAAGGACAGGGGGCGTTATGCAGCCCCAGCATTTT. The chain recombines TRBV19 with TRBJ1-5, with 11 bases aligning to TRBD1. Germline loops: CDR1 LNHDA, CDR2 SQIVND (reference sequence). CDR3 size: 15 residues. V shed 8 bases, J shed 7 bases, and the junction held 10 bases outside the gene matches. Full variable domain (remainder filled in from reference TRBV19 and TRBJ1-5): DGGITQSPKYLFRKEGQNVTLSCEQNLNHDAMYWYRQDPGQGLRLIYYSQIVNDFQKGDIAEGYSVSREKKESFPLTVTSAQKNPTAFYLCASSRTGGVMQPQHFGDGTRLSIL.

Only a few counts were recorded for this clonotype. The chain recombines TRBV6-1 with TRBJ2-1; D may be TRBD1 or TRBD2 (5 bases each). The V gene's germline CDR1 is MNHNS and CDR2 SASEGT. Trimming took 4 bases from V and 2 from J, leaving 12 bases between them. The length of the CDR3 is 15 residues. The DNA of the CDR3 is TGTGCCAGCAGTGCGGGGACCACCACCTACAATGAGCAGTTCTTC. It specifies CASSAGTTTYNEQFF.

This clonotype has a count of ten or more. The gene calls are TRBV25-1 and TRBJ2-1, with D maybe TRBD2 (7 bases). This CDR3 is 13 amino acids long. Trimming shortened V by 5 bases and J by 7 bases, and 12 bases separated the two germline ends. Germline assignment: CDR1 MGHDK and CDR2 SYGVNS. The CDR3 bases are TGTGCCAGCAGTAAAGGGAGGGGGAATGAGCAGTTCTTC. As protein: CASSKGRGNEQFF.

This clonotype is a singleton in its sample. One end of the junction does not line up with germline, which may come from a read error. This chain connects TRBV29-1 to TRBJ1-5; 7 positions agree with TRBD1. Germline V gives CDR1 SQVTM, CDR2 ANQGSEA. The length of the CDR3 is 14 residues. The CDR3 region has the DNA TGCAGCGCTGTCGGGACAGACGGTAATCAGCCCCAGCGTTTT. It yields the protein CSAVGTDGNQPQRF. Full variable domain (outside the CDR3, taken from reference TRBV29-1 and TRBJ1-5): SAVISQKPSRDICQRGTSLTIQCQVDSQVTMMFWYRQQPGQSLTLIATANQGSEATYESGFVIDKFPISRPNLTFSTLTVSNMSPEDSSIYLCSAVGTDGNQPQRFGDGTRLSIL.